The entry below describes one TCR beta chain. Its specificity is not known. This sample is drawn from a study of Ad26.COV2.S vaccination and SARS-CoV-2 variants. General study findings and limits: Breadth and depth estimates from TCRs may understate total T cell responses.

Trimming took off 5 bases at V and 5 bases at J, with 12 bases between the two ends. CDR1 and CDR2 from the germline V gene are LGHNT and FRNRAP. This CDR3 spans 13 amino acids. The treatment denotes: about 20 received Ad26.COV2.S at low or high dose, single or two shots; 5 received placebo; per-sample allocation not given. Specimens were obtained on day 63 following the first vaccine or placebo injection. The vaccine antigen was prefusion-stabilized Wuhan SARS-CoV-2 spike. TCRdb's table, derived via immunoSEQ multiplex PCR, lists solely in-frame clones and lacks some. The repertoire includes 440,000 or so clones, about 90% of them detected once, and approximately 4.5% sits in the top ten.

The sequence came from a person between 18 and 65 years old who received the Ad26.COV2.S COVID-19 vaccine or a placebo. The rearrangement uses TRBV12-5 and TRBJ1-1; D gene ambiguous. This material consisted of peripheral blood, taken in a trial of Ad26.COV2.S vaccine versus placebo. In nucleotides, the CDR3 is TGTGCTAGTGGTCTAGGGCCTTATACTGAAGCTTTCTTT. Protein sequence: CASGLGPYTEAFF.